This TCR beta chain was recovered during a study of T cells in Graves' hyperthyroidism and ophthalmopathy. This clonotype was picked up many times. The CDR3 loop spans 14 amino acids. Trimming removed 2 bases at V and 4 bases at J, with 11 bases between. The germline V gene has CDR1 MNHNS and CDR2 SASEGT. Regions amplified from RNA transcripts were the TCR beta CDR3 regions. During a first-round RT-PCR of the TCR CDR3, the HTBI primer set was used. MiXCR was run by TCRdb on the multiplex PCR reads, yielding one entry per CDR3 protein. This sample has about 290,000 distinct CDR3 sequences, with 13% found just once.

The V call is TRBV6-1, the J call TRBJ1-2; tentative D call: TRBD1 (6 bases). This clonotype was sampled from a woman younger than 45 with Graves' hyperthyroidism that later progressed to Graves' ophthalmopathy. Sequencing was done on a sample of blood. CDR3: CASSESGGGYGYTF. As DNA, the CDR3 is TGTGCCAGCAGTGAATCGGGGGGCGGCTATGGCTACACCTTC.